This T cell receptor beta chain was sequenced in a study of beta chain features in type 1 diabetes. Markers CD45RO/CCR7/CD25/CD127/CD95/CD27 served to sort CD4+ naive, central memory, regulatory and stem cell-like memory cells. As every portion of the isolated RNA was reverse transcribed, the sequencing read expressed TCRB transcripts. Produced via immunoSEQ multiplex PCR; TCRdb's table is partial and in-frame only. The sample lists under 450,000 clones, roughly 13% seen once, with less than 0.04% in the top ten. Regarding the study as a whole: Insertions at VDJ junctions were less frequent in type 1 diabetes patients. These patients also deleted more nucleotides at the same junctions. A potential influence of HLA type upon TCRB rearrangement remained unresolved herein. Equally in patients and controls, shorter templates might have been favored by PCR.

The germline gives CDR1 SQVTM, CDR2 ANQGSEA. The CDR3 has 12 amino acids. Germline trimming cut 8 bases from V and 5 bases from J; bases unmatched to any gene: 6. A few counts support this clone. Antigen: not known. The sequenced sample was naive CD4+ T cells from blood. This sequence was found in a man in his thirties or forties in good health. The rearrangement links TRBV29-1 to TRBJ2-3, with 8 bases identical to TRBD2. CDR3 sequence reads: CSLGRVGDTQYF. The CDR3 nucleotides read TGCAGCCTCGGGAGGGTGGGAGATACGCAGTATTTT.